This is a list of T cell receptor beta chains from one sample in a study of cytomegalovirus exposure and HLA in healthy donors. Libraries were prepared by immunoSEQ multiplex PCR; TCRdb keeps only in-frame clonotypes and omits some of them. The sample lists 150,000 to 200,000 clones, 80% to 90% seen once, with roughly 1.2% in the top ten. Sequencing was performed on PBMCs. These receptor sequences come from a young woman in good health and CMV-seronegative. Both conserved end residues are part of each CDR3. Each record gives: J gene, D gene, V gene, clone size, CDR3 DNA, CDR3 protein. A D gene is named only where the DNA matches it firmly. The size entry is marked missing in some rows and otherwise reads once, few, many or a size class.

J: TRBJ2-2; D: .; V: TRBV4-2; size: .; DNA: TGTGCCAGCAGCCAAGGATCCACCCCGGCAGGGAAGTCCGGGGAGCTGTTTTTT; CDR3: CASSQGSTPAGKSGELFF
J: TRBJ2-5; D: TRBD2; V: TRBV19; size: .; DNA: TGTGCCAGTAGCCCAGCGGGAGGGTCCGGTGAGACCCAGTACTTC; CDR3: CASSPAGGSGETQYF
J: TRBJ1-2; D: .; V: TRBV6-5; size: .; DNA: TGTGCCAGCAGTCGTGGGAGCGTTTATGGCTACACCTTC; CDR3: CASSRGSVYGYTF
J: TRBJ2-2; D: .; V: TRBV10-1; size: .; DNA: TGCGCCAGCAGTGACAGGGCGGCCGGGGAGCTGTTTTTT; CDR3: CASSDRAAGELFF
J: TRBJ1-4; D: .; V: TRBV2; size: .; DNA: TGTGCCACCACAGGTGGGGTATTCGAAAAACTGTTTTTT; CDR3: CATTGGVFEKLFF
J: TRBJ2-7; D: .; V: TRBV6-5; size: .; DNA: TGTGCCAGCAGTCCCACCGCAACAGGGGAGCAGTACTTC; CDR3: CASSPTATGEQYF
J: TRBJ2-5; D: TRBD1; V: TRBV5-5; size: .; DNA: TGTGCCAGCAGCTCTCAGGGGGCGACGGAGACCCAGTACTTC; CDR3: CASSSQGATETQYF
J: TRBJ1-1; D: TRBD1; V: TRBV4-1; size: .; DNA: TGCGCCAGCAGCCAAGTGAGGGGGCGGGTCACTGAAGCTTTCTTT; CDR3: CASSQVRGRVTEAFF
J: TRBJ1-2; D: TRBD1; V: TRBV19; size: few; DNA: TGTGCCAGTAGTATCTATCCGGACAGGGAAAGTGGCTACACCTTC; CDR3: CASSIYPDRESGYTF
J: TRBJ1-5; D: .; V: TRBV5-1; size: few; DNA: TGCGCCAGCAGCAGGAGCTATAATCAGCCCCAGCATTTT; CDR3: CASSRSYNQPQHF
J: TRBJ2-4; D: .; V: TRBV2; size: .; DNA: TGTGCCAGCGAAGGGGGGGGTCGGGACATTCAGTACTTC; CDR3: CASEGGGRDIQYF
J: TRBJ2-3; D: TRBD2; V: TRBV2; size: few; DNA: TGTGCCAGCAGAGGACTAGCGGGAAGGGCAGATACGCAGTATTTT; CDR3: CASRGLAGRADTQYF
J: TRBJ1-4; D: TRBD1; V: TRBV28; size: once; DNA: TGTGCCAGCAGTGGATCCGGGACAGGGAGCGAAAAACTGTTTTTT; CDR3: CASSGSGTGSEKLFF
J: TRBJ1-5; D: .; V: TRBV6-1; size: .; DNA: TGTGCCAGCAGTGCGGGCTGGACAGAACTAAATCAGCCCCAGCATTTT; CDR3: CASSAGWTELNQPQHF
J: TRBJ2-7; D: TRBD2; V: TRBV6-5; size: .; DNA: TGTGCCAGCAGAACTAGCGGGGGTCGGCACGAGCAGTACTTC; CDR3: CASRTSGGRHEQYF
J: TRBJ1-2; D: .; V: TRBV10-3; size: few; DNA: TGTGCCATCAGTGAGTCGAGGGAACCTAACTATGGCTACACCTTC; CDR3: CAISESREPNYGYTF
J: TRBJ2-1; D: TRBD2; V: TRBV15; size: .; DNA: TGTGCCACCAGCAGAGGTGGGACTAGCGGGAGCAATGAGCAGTTCTTC; CDR3: CATSRGGTSGSNEQFF
J: TRBJ2-7; D: .; V: TRBV4-1; size: few; DNA: TGCGCCAGCAGGGGGAGCTACGAGCAGTACTTC; CDR3: CASRGSYEQYF
J: TRBJ1-3; D: TRBD1; V: TRBV19; size: .; DNA: TGTGCCACCCATGGACTCCAGGGGGCTTTTGGAAACACCATATATTTT; CDR3: CATHGLQGAFGNTIYF
J: TRBJ2-5; D: TRBD1; V: TRBV5-1; size: .; DNA: TGCGCCAGCAGCTTGGGTACAGGACAGGGTTTGTCTCAAGAGACCCAGTACTTC; CDR3: CASSLGTGQGLSQETQYF
J: TRBJ1-2; D: TRBD1; V: TRBV28; size: .; DNA: TGTGCCAGCACCCCAACCCGCAGGGGGGATGGCTACACCTTC; CDR3: CASTPTRRGDGYTF
J: TRBJ2-2; D: .; V: TRBV7-9; size: .; DNA: TGTGCCACTCGGGGTTCCGGGGAGCTGTTTTTT; CDR3: CATRGSGELFF
J: TRBJ2-1; D: TRBD1; V: TRBV29-1; size: few; DNA: TGCAGCGTTGAATCTAGGGACAGGTCCTACAATGAGCAGTTCTTC; CDR3: CSVESRDRSYNEQFF
J: TRBJ2-7; D: .; V: TRBV15; size: .; DNA: TGTGCCACCAGCAGCGCTTATGGCCCCACGCAGGAGCAGTACTTC; CDR3: CATSSAYGPTQEQYF
J: TRBJ2-7; D: TRBD1; V: TRBV7-6; size: once; DNA: TGTGCCAGCAGCCCCCCGGACAGGGGGCGACCCTACGAGCAGTACTTC; CDR3: CASSPPDRGRPYEQYF
J: TRBJ1-6; D: .; V: TRBV6-5; size: .; DNA: TGTGCCAGCAGTTACGCAGGGATGGGTGGTTCACCCCTCCACTTT; CDR3: CASSYAGMGGSPLHF
J: TRBJ2-3; D: .; V: TRBV5-1; size: .; DNA: TGCGCCAGCAGCTTGGGGAGCGCTCCAGATACGCAGTATTTT; CDR3: CASSLGSAPDTQYF
J: TRBJ2-3; D: .; V: TRBV7-9; size: .; DNA: TGTGCCAGCAGCTTAGCTCTAGCGCGGGATACTAGCACAGATACGCAGTATTTT; CDR3: CASSLALARDTSTDTQYF
J: TRBJ1-1; D: .; V: TRBV7-2; size: .; DNA: TGTGCCAGCAGCACAACCGGGACACGAGGCACTGAAGCTTTCTTT; CDR3: CASSTTGTRGTEAFF
J: TRBJ2-7; D: .; V: TRBV19; size: once; DNA: TGTGCCAGCCAGATTAGCCTTTGGGGCAGCTACGAGCAGTACTTC; CDR3: CASQISLWGSYEQYF
J: TRBJ2-7; D: .; V: TRBV28; size: few; DNA: TGTGCCAGCAGTTTATTGGGCCCTTACGAGCAGTACTTC; CDR3: CASSLLGPYEQYF
J: TRBJ2-5; D: TRBD1; V: TRBV6-1; size: .; DNA: TGTGCCAGCAGTGAACCCCGGACAGGCTTCGGGACCCAGTACTTC; CDR3: CASSEPRTGFGTQYF
J: TRBJ2-3; D: .; V: TRBV7-9; size: .; DNA: TGTGCCAGCACCATAGGAGGGACAGCCACAGATACGCAGTATTTT; CDR3: CASTIGGTATDTQYF
J: TRBJ2-7; D: TRBD2; V: TRBV14; size: .; DNA: TGTGCCAGCAGCCAAGAACCCAGGGAGGGAGAGCAGTACTTC; CDR3: CASSQEPREGEQYF
J: TRBJ2-2; D: TRBD2; V: TRBV9; size: .; DNA: TGTGCCAGCAGTCGCGGGACTAGCGGGGGGGCCATGCGGGAGCTGTTTTTT; CDR3: CASSRGTSGGAMRELFF
J: TRBJ1-1; D: .; V: TRBV14; size: .; DNA: TGTGCCAGCAGCCGTTGGGTGGAAGGGGCTGAAGCTTTCTTT; CDR3: CASSRWVEGAEAFF
J: TRBJ1-1; D: .; V: TRBV6-6; size: .; DNA: TGTGCCAGCAGCCACCAACAGGGCTCTGAAGCTTTCTTT; CDR3: CASSHQQGSEAFF
J: TRBJ2-1; D: .; V: TRBV15; size: once; DNA: TGTGCCACCAGCAGACCTGACGGAGACCAGAGACTATACAATGAGCAGTTCTTC; CDR3: CATSRPDGDQRLYNEQFF
J: TRBJ2-7; D: .; V: TRBV11-2; size: .; DNA: TGTGCCAGCAGCTTCGTGGGAGGTCCCTACGAGCAGTACTTC; CDR3: CASSFVGGPYEQYF
J: TRBJ2-5; D: .; V: TRBV5-6; size: .; DNA: TGTGCCAGCAGCTTGGACAGACAAGAGACCCAGTACTTC; CDR3: CASSLDRQETQYF
J: TRBJ2-3; D: TRBD1; V: TRBV5-1; size: few; DNA: TGCGCCAGCAGCTTGGGTGACAGGGCCACAGATACGCAGTATTTT; CDR3: CASSLGDRATDTQYF
J: TRBJ2-2; D: .; V: TRBV12-5; size: .; DNA: TGTGCTAGTGGTTTGGACAGGAACACCGGGGAGCTGTTTTTT; CDR3: CASGLDRNTGELFF
J: TRBJ1-1; D: .; V: TRBV5-1; size: .; DNA: TGCGCCAGCAGCTTCCGGTCTGGTGACACTGAAGCTTTCTTT; CDR3: CASSFRSGDTEAFF
J: TRBJ1-1; D: .; V: TRBV7-9; size: once; DNA: TGTGCCAGCAGCCGAGACCGGGGGGCTTTCTTT; CDR3: CASSRDRGAFF
J: TRBJ2-7; D: TRBD1; V: TRBV29-1; size: .; DNA: TGCAGCGTTAGGACAGGGGAAAGGTGGGAGCAGTACTTC; CDR3: CSVRTGERWEQYF
J: TRBJ2-5; D: TRBD1; V: TRBV9; size: .; DNA: TGTGCCAGCAGCGTAGTTGGGACAGGGGAAGAGACCCAGTACTTC; CDR3: CASSVVGTGEETQYF
J: TRBJ1-5; D: .; V: TRBV6-6; size: few; DNA: TGTGCCAGCAGTTACATCGCGGCTCAGCCCCAGCATTTT; CDR3: CASSYIAAQPQHF
J: TRBJ1-2; D: .; V: TRBV6-1; size: few; DNA: TGTGCCAGCAGTGAGGGGGCAGGGATAGAACTCCATGGCTACACCTTC; CDR3: CASSEGAGIELHGYTF
J: TRBJ1-3; D: TRBD1; V: TRBV5-1; size: few; DNA: TGCGCCAGCAGCTTCTATACCGGGACAGGGGTTGGAAACACCATATATTTT; CDR3: CASSFYTGTGVGNTIYF
J: TRBJ1-2; D: TRBD1; V: TRBV28; size: .; DNA: TGTGCCAGCAGTCCCGGGACAGGGGTGTGGGCTGGCTACACCTTC; CDR3: CASSPGTGVWAGYTF
J: TRBJ1-2; D: .; V: TRBV6-6; size: .; DNA: TGTGCCAGCAGTGCGGGGACGTATGGCTACACCTTC; CDR3: CASSAGTYGYTF
J: TRBJ1-5; D: .; V: TRBV27; size: few; DNA: TGTGCCAGCAGTTTACAGGGCAGCAATCAGCCCCAGCATTTT; CDR3: CASSLQGSNQPQHF
J: TRBJ1-1; D: .; V: TRBV6-1; size: .; DNA: TGTGCCAGCAGTGAGATGATGGGGCGGTACACTGAAGCTTTCTTT; CDR3: CASSEMMGRYTEAFF
J: TRBJ1-5; D: TRBD1; V: TRBV18; size: .; DNA: TGTGCCAGCTCACCCCAGACAGGGGGCGTCGAGAATCAGCCCCAGCATTTT; CDR3: CASSPQTGGVENQPQHF
J: TRBJ1-2; D: .; V: TRBV19; size: .; DNA: TGTGCCAGTTCATCACTAGGGATCTCGTCTAACTATGGCTACACCTTC; CDR3: CASSSLGISSNYGYTF